This TCR beta chain originates from a study of lung T cells in sarcoidosis with Löfgren's syndrome. Study in general: Löfgren's syndrome patients were the main repertoire analysis focus.

Notes on the study in general: These T cells possibly recognize a putative, unidentified sarcoidosis-associated antigen.

Remarks on this clonotype: Its specificity is not known. At one end, the junction sequence differs from germline, possibly due to a read error.

TCRdb reanalysed the reads using MiXCR and keeps one entry per CDR3 protein. The sample has roughly 20,000 distinct CDR3 sequences, roughly 20% seen once. Germline values: CDR1 MNHNS, CDR2 SASEGT. The CDR3 covers 12 residues. This receptor was identified in a human donor with sarcoidosis (Löfgren's syndrome or another form), or a control subject (not recorded which). The chain is built from TRBV6-1 and TRBJ1-1; no definite D call. Sequencing was done on a sample of CD4+ T cells from PBMCs. CDR3 coding DNA: TGTGCCGGCAGTTCATTATACACTGAAGCTCCCTTT. Its protein is CAGSSLYTEAPF.